Following are 9 T cell receptor beta chains from one sample sequenced in a study of technical replicates of blood from a few donors (dated 2017 in TCRdb). Libraries were made using the immunoSEQ multiplex PCR assay. TCRdb re-hosts the immuneACCESS table, in-frame sequences only. Its copies lack some clones; in the studies checked, an unresolved V gene accounts for under half of them, and the cause for the rest is not known. The sample table lists roughly 76,000 clones, roughly 94% of them with a count of one. The leading ten clones occupy 0.39% of the sample. Sequencing was performed on T cells isolated from PBMCs. The receptors derive from a human donor in good health.

This sequence joins TRBV5-4 and TRBJ2-5; 8 bases align to TRBD1. The germline CDR1 and CDR2 sequences are SGHNT and YYREEE (reference sequence). After removal of 0 bases from V and 5 bases from J, the junction contained 3 bases not matched to a gene. The CDR3 is 14 residues long. CDR3 nucleotides: TGTGCCAGCAGCTTGGACGACAGGGGCGAGACCCAGTACTTC. This translates into CASSLDDRGETQYF.

This chain joins TRBV18 and TRBJ2-7; a possible D gene is TRBD2 (6 bases). V was clipped by 3 bases and J by 1 base, with 16 bases between them. The germline gives CDR1 KGHSH, CDR2 LQKENI. The CDR3 runs 16 residues. CDR3 sequence (DNA): TGTGCCAGCTCACCCGCGGGACCGACTAGTTCCTACGAGCAGTACTTC. Translating gives CASSPAGPTSSYEQYF.

V is TRBV11-2 and J is TRBJ1-2; 10 bases map to TRBD1. This CDR3 is built from 15 residues. Germline V CDR1 and CDR2: SGHAT, FQNNGV. V was pared by 3 bases and J by 4 bases, with 5 bases of the junction left unmatched. The CDR3 DNA reads TGTGCCAGCAGCTTCGGGACAGGGGCTCTCTATGGCTACACCTTC. This gives the protein CASSFGTGALYGYTF.

V gene TRBV5-6 combines with J gene TRBJ2-7; 10 positions match TRBD1. The V and J ends lost 0 bases and 4 bases, in that order; junction bases with no gene match: 1. The V gene's germline CDR1 is SGHDT and CDR2 YYEEEE. The CDR3 has 14 amino acids. Here the CDR3 DNA reads TGTGCCAGCAGCTTGGGGGACAGGGGTTACGAGCAGTACTTC. It codes for CASSLGDRGYEQYF. The full variable domain, completed using reference TRBV5-6 and TRBJ2-7, is DAGVTQSPTHLIKTRGQQVTLRCSPKSGHDTVSWYQQALGQGPQFIFQYYEEEERQRGNFPDRFSGHQFPNYSSELNVNALLLGDSALYLCASSLGDRGYEQYFGPGTRLTVT.

The chain couples TRBV7-2 to TRBJ2-7; TRBD2 matches 11 bases. The CDR3 is made up of 15 amino acids. With 4 bases clipped from V and 1 base from J, the junction kept 3 bases outside the gene matches. Germline V gene data show CDR1 as SGHTA and CDR2 as FQGNSA. This CDR3 reads CASSWTSGSSYEQYF. DNA for the CDR3: TGTGCCAGCAGCTGGACTAGCGGGTCATCCTACGAGCAGTACTTC.

This clone was detected once. The chain is built from TRBV5-1 and TRBJ2-1, with TRBD2 matching 16 bases. With 3 bases clipped from V and 10 bases from J, the junction kept 16 bases outside the gene matches. This CDR3 is 19 amino acids long. CDR1 is SGHRS, CDR2 YFSETQ, per germline. CDR3 in DNA: TGCGCCAGCAGCTCCTCCGGGACTAGCGGGAGGGAAGCCGGCTGGGAGCAGTTCTTC. Translated: CASSSSGTSGREAGWEQFF.

The chain links TRBV9 to TRBJ1-2, with 10 bases lining up with TRBD1. CDR1 is SGDLS, CDR2 YYNGEE, per germline. Trimming at V came to 0 bases and at J to 3 bases, leaving 11 bases not matched to a gene. This CDR3 has 18 residues. As DNA, the CDR3 is TGTGCCAGCAGCGTAGCTGGACAGGGGGAAGCCTTGTACTATGGCTACACCTTC. Encoded protein: CASSVAGQGEALYYGYTF.

The chain employs TRBV27 and TRBJ2-7; 9 nucleotides match TRBD2. Germline trimming cut 5 bases from V and 6 bases from J; bases unmatched to any gene: 5. CDR3 length equals 13 residues. Germline V gene lookup returns CDR1 MNHEY and CDR2 SMNVEV (reference sequence). DNA for the CDR3: TGTGCCAGCAGTCGGGGGACTAGCCGCGAGCAGTACTTC. Amino acids: CASSRGTSREQYF.

The chain joins TRBV30 to TRBJ1-2; D is undetermined. The CDR3 runs 15 residues. V was cut by 0 bases and J by 0 bases, with 11 bases left in between. Germline V lookup: CDR1 GTSNPN, CDR2 SVGIG (reference sequence). CDR3: CAWSVPVQANYGYTF. In DNA, the CDR3 is TGTGCCTGGAGTGTACCTGTTCAGGCTAACTATGGCTACACCTTC.